The entry below describes one T cell receptor beta chain. This entry comes from a study of blood T cell repertoires in COVID-19. Whole-study context: Collection of acute and convalescent COVID-19 samples took place in the United States, Italy and Spain. PBMCs, B-cell-depleted T cells, or T cells provided the cDNA or gDNA that made up the material.

In the study's own analysis: Estimated nucleated cell counts came from reference gene primer amplification. TCRdb keeps only in-frame clones here, not all; method: immunoSEQ multiplex PCR. V, J and clone size are those of that table, while D and trimming were read from the DNA. Among 60,000 to 100,000 clones listed, over 85% were seen once. Trimming shortened V by 4 bases and J by 0 bases, and 12 bases separated the two germline ends. Germline CDR1 and CDR2: GTSNPN and SVGIG (reference sequence). This CDR3 has 15 residues. The sequence came from a man over 45 with active COVID-19. Sequencing was done on a sample of peripheral blood. The chain combines TRBV30 with TRBJ1-4; unclear D gene. CDR3 coding DNA: TGTGCCTGGAACTCCCTCGGGGCAACTAATGAAAAACTGTTTTTT. This gives the protein CAWNSLGATNEKLFF. Combining the CDR3 with reference TRBV30 and TRBJ1-4 gives the whole variable domain SQTIHQWPATLVQPVGSPLSLECTVEGTSNPNLYWYRQAAGRGLQLLFYSVGIGQISSEVPQNLSASRPQDRQFILSSKKLLLSDSGFYLCAWNSLGATNEKLFFGSGTQLSVL.